The sequence of this TCR beta chain was determined in a study of blood T cell repertoires in COVID-19. Turning to the study itself: The cDNA or gDNA used as material had been derived from T cells, B-cell-depleted T cells, or PBMCs.

The assay was immunoSEQ multiplex PCR, and TCRdb's table has in-frame clones only and misses some. This table holds some 240,000 clones, 80% to 90% found once. Followed over time, Seattle patients had been enrolled while infection was active. V gave up 1 base and J gave up 0 bases; unmatched junction bases: 6. The CDR3 has 17 residues. The germline V gene encodes CDR1 LNHNV and CDR2 YYDKDF (reference sequence). The V gene is TRBV15, the J gene TRBJ1-1; 9 nucleotides agree with TRBD1. The sequence was collected from a woman in her 70s with COVID-19, enrolled during active disease. Sequencing was performed on peripheral blood. The CDR3 region is CATSRGVGQGVNTEAFF. CDR3 DNA sequence: TGTGCCACCAGCAGAGGTGTGGGACAGGGAGTGAACACTGAAGCTTTCTTT.